This TCR beta chain was recovered during a study of blood T cell repertoires in COVID-19. This clone appeared once. The method was immunoSEQ multiplex PCR; TCRdb's version includes in-frame clones alone and lacks a portion of them. The table lists about 240,000 clones, roughly 90% of them singletons. Germline values: CDR1 SGHTA, CDR2 FQGNSA. The ends lost 1 base at V and 4 bases at J; junction bases unmatched: 4. The CDR3 loop spans 15 amino acids. The rearrangement uses TRBV7-2 and TRBJ1-5, with 7 bases identical to TRBD1. Material for sequencing was PBMCs or T cells enriched from blood (not recorded which). This clonotype was obtained from a woman aged 30 to 39 who had recovered from COVID-19. In DNA, the CDR3 is TGTGCCAGCAGCTTAGGGACAGGTCTGAATCAGCCCCAGCATTTT. Amino acid sequence: CASSLGTGLNQPQHF.